This TCR beta chain was observed in a study of blood T cell repertoires in COVID-19. Study-wide background: Sites in the United States, Italy and Spain provided acute and convalescent COVID-19 samples. PBMCs, B-cell-depleted T cells, or T cells were the source of the cDNA or gDNA that made up the material.

The V segment lost 7 bases and the J segment 2 bases; nucleotides outside the gene matches: 11. Per germline, CDR1 SEHNR and CDR2 FQNEAQ (reference sequence). The CDR3 length is 16 residues. Source study methods: Amplification with reference gene primers provided the estimates of nucleated cell counts. TCRdb keeps only in-frame clones here, not all; method: immunoSEQ multiplex PCR. The V and J calls and clone size come from that table; D and trimming were worked out from the DNA. The table includes under 300,000 clones, roughly 84% detected once. All exposed participants met a person with COVID-19 within 2 weeks before entering the study.

The clonotype originates from a woman aged 45-65 years who had been exposed to COVID-19. The sample was PBMCs or T cells enriched from blood (not recorded which). The gene calls are TRBV7-9 and TRBJ2-3; 8 positions match TRBD2. CDR3 loop: CASILSGGKFTDTQYF. The CDR3 DNA is TGTGCCAGCATTCTATCGGGGGGGAAGTTCACAGATACGCAGTATTTT.